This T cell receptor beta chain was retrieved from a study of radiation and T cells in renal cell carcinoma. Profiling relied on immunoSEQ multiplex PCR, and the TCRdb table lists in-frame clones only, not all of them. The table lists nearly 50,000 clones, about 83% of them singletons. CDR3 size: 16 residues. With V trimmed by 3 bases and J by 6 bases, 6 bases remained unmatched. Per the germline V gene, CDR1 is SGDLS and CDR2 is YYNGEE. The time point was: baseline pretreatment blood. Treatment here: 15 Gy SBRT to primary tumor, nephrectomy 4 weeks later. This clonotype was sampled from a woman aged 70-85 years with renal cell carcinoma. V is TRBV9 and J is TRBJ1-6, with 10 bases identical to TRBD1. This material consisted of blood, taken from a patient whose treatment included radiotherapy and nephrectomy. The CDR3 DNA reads TGTGCCAGCAGCGAAACCGGGACAGGGGCTAATTCACCCCTCCACTTT. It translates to CASSETGTGANSPLHF. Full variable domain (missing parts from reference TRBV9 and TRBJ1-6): DSGVTQTPKHLITATGQRVTLRCSPRSGDLSVYWYQQSLDQGLQFLIQYYNGEERAKGNILERFSAQQFPDLHSELNLSSLELGDSALYFCASSETGTGANSPLHFGNGTRLTVT.